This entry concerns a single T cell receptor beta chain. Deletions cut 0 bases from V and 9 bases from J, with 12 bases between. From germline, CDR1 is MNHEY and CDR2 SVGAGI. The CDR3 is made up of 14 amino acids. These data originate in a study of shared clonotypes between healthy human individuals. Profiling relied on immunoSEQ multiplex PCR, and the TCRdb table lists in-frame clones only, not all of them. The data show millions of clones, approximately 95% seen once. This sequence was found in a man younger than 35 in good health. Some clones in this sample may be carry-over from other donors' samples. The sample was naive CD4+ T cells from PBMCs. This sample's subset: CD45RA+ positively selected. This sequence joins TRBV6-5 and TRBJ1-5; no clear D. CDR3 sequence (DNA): TGTGCCAGCAGTTACTCGACCGGGGATGTGCCCCAGCATTTT. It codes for CASSYSTGDVPQHF.